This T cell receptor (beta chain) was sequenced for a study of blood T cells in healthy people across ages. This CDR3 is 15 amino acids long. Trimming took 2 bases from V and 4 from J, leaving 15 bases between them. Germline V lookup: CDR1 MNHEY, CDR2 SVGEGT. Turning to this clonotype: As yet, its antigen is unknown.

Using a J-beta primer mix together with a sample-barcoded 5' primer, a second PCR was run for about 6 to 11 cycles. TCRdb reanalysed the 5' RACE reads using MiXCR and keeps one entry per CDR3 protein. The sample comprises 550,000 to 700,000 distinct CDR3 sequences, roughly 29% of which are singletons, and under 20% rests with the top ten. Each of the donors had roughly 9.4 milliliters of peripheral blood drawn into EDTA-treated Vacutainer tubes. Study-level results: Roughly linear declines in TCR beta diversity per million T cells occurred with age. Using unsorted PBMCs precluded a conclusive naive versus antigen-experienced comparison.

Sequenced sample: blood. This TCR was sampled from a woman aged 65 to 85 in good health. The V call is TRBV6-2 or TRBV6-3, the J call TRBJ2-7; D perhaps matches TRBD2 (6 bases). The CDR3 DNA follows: TGTGCCAGCAGTTACAACGGGGGTGGTCTGTACGAGCAGTACTTC. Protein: CASSYNGGGLYEQYF.